This T cell receptor beta chain appears in the sequencing data of a study of beta chain features in type 1 diabetes. This clone was counted between two and nine times. What it binds is unknown. A CD45RO/CCR7/CD25/CD127/CD95/CD27 panel sorted naive, central memory, regulatory and stem cell-like memory CD4+ cells. Between the trimmed V and J ends, which lost 2 bases and 7 bases, there was a span of 6 bases. CDR3 length: 12 residues. Per the germline V gene, CDR1 is MNHNY and CDR2 is SVGAGI (reference sequence). What was sequenced were expressed TCRB transcripts, since all of the isolated RNA had been reverse transcribed. Repertoires were generated with immunoSEQ multiplex PCR, while TCRdb's copy carries only in-frame clones and drops some. The sample consists of 160,000 or so clones, approximately 8.7% of them appearing once. Findings and caveats of the study: Here, the possible influence of HLA type (on TCRB rearrangement) remained unresolved. Type 1 diabetes patients had moderately but significantly shorter TCRB CDR3s in all four CD4+ subsets.

The receptor was derived from a woman aged 30 to 39 with type 1 diabetes. The sequenced sample was central memory CD4+ T cells from blood. The chain links TRBV6-6 to TRBJ1-5; no firm D call. CDR3 in DNA: TGTGCCAGCAGTTACACAGACCAGCCCCAGCATTTT. Its translation is CASSYTDQPQHF.